This section outlines one T cell receptor (beta chain) sequence together with its context. This entry is derived from a study of CD8 T cells in Susac syndrome. Germline CDR1 is SGHRS and CDR2 is YFSETQ. The CDR3 spans 14 residues. The germline V and J ends were trimmed by 5 bases and 0 bases, with 8 bases remaining between them. The TEMRA cells underwent FACS enrichment, while the CD8+ and CD4+ T cells underwent negative isolation. When the RNA was reverse transcribed, random hexamers were used with an input of 0.5 to 1 ug. Via MiXCR, TCRdb re-called the immunoSEQ multiplex PCR reads, giving one row per CDR3 protein. The table records some 150,000 distinct CDR3 sequences, approximately 95% of them present only once.

The clonotype was recovered from a human donor in good health. The rearrangement uses TRBV5-1 and TRBJ2-2; D gene unclear. Sequenced: CD4+ T cells from PBMCs. For the CDR3, the DNA is TGCGCCAGCAGTGGTAATACGAACACCGGGGAGCTGTTTTTT. Its protein is CASSGNTNTGELFF.